There are many counts of the clone carrying this T cell receptor beta chain. Its antigen is unknown. V was cut by 3 bases and J by 1 base, with 18 bases left in between. Germline values: CDR1 MNHNS, CDR2 SASEGT. The CDR3 consists of 17 residues. Using RNA template, CDR3s of TCR alpha and beta were amplified with iRepertoire arm-PCR. Input was 100-400 ng of tissue mRNA or PBMC total RNA. Each CDR3 protein gets one entry after TCRdb re-called the multiplex PCR reads with MiXCR. The data hold roughly 100,000 distinct CDR3 sequences, with under 30% observed a single time. The sample originates from a study of glioma-infiltrating T cells. Study-level results: Very few CDR3 sequences were shared between tissue and blood. Gliomas, especially low-grade, showed above-expected tissue-blood divergence; non-neoplastic patients showed below.

The chain recombines TRBV6-1 with TRBJ2-5; possibly TRBD1 or TRBD2 for D (6 bases each). The receptor's source is a human donor with low-grade glioma or glioblastoma, undergoing nonglioma brain surgery, or in good health (not recorded which). Sequences were obtained from glioma tissue, nonneoplastic brain tissue, or PBMCs (not recorded which). The CDR3 is CASSEGAGPIGQETQYF. The CDR3 region has the DNA TGTGCCAGCAGTGAGGGGGCGGGACCGATAGGCCAAGAGACCCAGTACTTC.